Listed below are T cell receptor beta chains from one sample, sequenced in a study of monozygotic twins with inflammatory bowel disease. TCRdb re-called the 5' RACE reads, yielding one record per CDR3 amino acid sequence without DNA. The sample table sets out approximately 330,000 distinct CDR3 sequences. The sequenced sample was blood. All receptors come from a human donor with ulcerative colitis or Crohn's disease, or a healthy co-twin of an affected twin (not recorded which). Each CDR3 is given with its conserved first and last residue.

V gene: TRBV5-1
J gene: TRBJ1-1
CDR3 protein: CASSSSGGLGTEAFF

V gene: TRBV20-1
J gene: TRBJ2-3
CDR3 protein: CSAPQGTDTQYF

V gene: TRBV5-1
J gene: TRBJ2-1
CDR3 protein: CASSLVSGQFYNEQFF

V gene: TRBV7-2
J gene: TRBJ2-7
CDR3 protein: CASSFFGGAGYEQYF

V gene: TRBV5-1
J gene: TRBJ1-4
CDR3 protein: CASSLDRLDEKLFF

V gene: TRBV20-1
J gene: TRBJ1-6
CDR3 protein: CSVREGAQSPLHF

V gene: TRBV5-1
J gene: TRBJ2-5
CDR3 protein: CASRLGLAKETQYF

V gene: TRBV5-1
J gene: TRBJ2-5
CDR3 protein: CASSNVGLGQETQYF

V gene: TRBV12-3/TRBV12-4
J gene: TRBJ2-7
CDR3 protein: CASTKGGTGHEQYF

V gene: TRBV11-2
J gene: TRBJ2-7
CDR3 protein: CASSPLRGSGYEQYF

V gene: TRBV7-6
J gene: TRBJ1-1
CDR3 protein: CASSSEAGLKAFF

V gene: TRBV14
J gene: TRBJ1-6
CDR3 protein: CASSQETLPLHF

V gene: TRBV19
J gene: TRBJ1-5
CDR3 protein: CASSEGQTYSNQPQHF

V gene: TRBV6-2/TRBV6-3
J gene: TRBJ2-3
CDR3 protein: CASSYDTDTQYF

V gene: TRBV29-1
J gene: TRBJ2-3
CDR3 protein: CSALVRGDTQYF

V gene: TRBV7-9
J gene: TRBJ1-6
CDR3 protein: CASRAKESNSPLHF

V gene: TRBV7-2
J gene: TRBJ1-5
CDR3 protein: CASSRGGPQPQHF

V gene: TRBV5-1
J gene: TRBJ1-1
CDR3 protein: CASSLGSDRNTEAFF

V gene: TRBV7-9
J gene: TRBJ1-1
CDR3 protein: CASSLDGTRNTEAFF

V gene: TRBV19
J gene: TRBJ2-5
CDR3 protein: CASSSGTSIETQYF

V gene: TRBV5-4
J gene: TRBJ2-2
CDR3 protein: CASSLKANTGELFF

V gene: TRBV20-1
J gene: TRBJ2-7
CDR3 protein: CSASVGQGAREQYF

V gene: TRBV7-2
J gene: TRBJ2-7
CDR3 protein: CASSPRQGPYEQYF

V gene: TRBV7-3
J gene: TRBJ2-3
CDR3 protein: CASSSGQGASDTQYF

V gene: TRBV20-1
J gene: TRBJ2-7
CDR3 protein: CSVSRDKSAGGYEQYF

V gene: TRBV2
J gene: TRBJ1-5
CDR3 protein: CASREQGIQPQHF

V gene: TRBV28
J gene: TRBJ2-1
CDR3 protein: CATRLPEYNEQFF

V gene: TRBV20-1
J gene: TRBJ2-3
CDR3 protein: CSATSSGSFTDTQYF

V gene: TRBV5-1
J gene: TRBJ2-2
CDR3 protein: CASSLAGQGPGELFF

V gene: TRBV12-3/TRBV12-4
J gene: TRBJ2-1
CDR3 protein: CASSRNRNEQFF

V gene: TRBV28
J gene: TRBJ1-5
CDR3 protein: CASSLRGISNQPQHF

V gene: TRBV29-1
J gene: TRBJ1-1
CDR3 protein: CSVALMTVRTEAFF

V gene: TRBV28
J gene: TRBJ2-3
CDR3 protein: CASSRPEVSDTQYF

V gene: TRBV5-1
J gene: TRBJ2-7
CDR3 protein: CASSLRTSGGVDEQYF

V gene: TRBV7-2
J gene: TRBJ1-2
CDR3 protein: CASSLALGQLYGYTF

V gene: TRBV7-2
J gene: TRBJ1-2
CDR3 protein: CASSLGTGYYGYTF

V gene: TRBV10-2
J gene: TRBJ2-2
CDR3 protein: CASRPSGPNTGELFF

V gene: TRBV4-1
J gene: TRBJ1-2
CDR3 protein: CASSQGQYGYTF

V gene: TRBV10-3
J gene: TRBJ2-2
CDR3 protein: CAISEVLGGSPNTGELFF

V gene: TRBV4-3
J gene: TRBJ1-2
CDR3 protein: CASSQETGGYGYTF

V gene: TRBV4-1
J gene: TRBJ2-7
CDR3 protein: CASSQDLARAYEQYF

V gene: TRBV4-1
J gene: TRBJ1-3
CDR3 protein: CASSQPPTESSGNTIYF

V gene: TRBV2
J gene: TRBJ2-5
CDR3 protein: CASRDRTGKETQYF

V gene: TRBV20-1
J gene: TRBJ1-4
CDR3 protein: CSASQGRWEKLFF

V gene: TRBV24-1
J gene: TRBJ2-5
CDR3 protein: CATSDPGRSETQYF

V gene: TRBV28
J gene: TRBJ1-3
CDR3 protein: CASSPPPSGNTIYF

V gene: TRBV5-1
J gene: TRBJ2-2
CDR3 protein: CASSPGQGTNTGELFF

V gene: TRBV15
J gene: TRBJ2-3
CDR3 protein: CATSRYSGGTTDAQYF

V gene: TRBV7-8
J gene: TRBJ1-4
CDR3 protein: CASSLEPGLAGAREKLFF

V gene: TRBV6-6
J gene: TRBJ2-1
CDR3 protein: CASREREGYNEQFF

V gene: TRBV28
J gene: TRBJ2-6
CDR3 protein: CASSPSAGANVLTF